These T cell receptor beta chains were read from a single sample in a study of T cells in Graves' hyperthyroidism and ophthalmopathy. TCRdb re-called the multiplex PCR reads through MiXCR, storing one row per CDR3 protein. Seen here are about 180,000 distinct CDR3 sequences, over 15% observed once, and the top ten hold 29%. Sequenced sample: blood. The receptors come from a woman aged 50 to 65 with Graves' hyperthyroidism. CDR3s include the opening cysteine and the closing phenylalanine or tryptophan. The D gene is left open where the match is weak. The listing skips clone size in some rows; elsewhere it reads once, few, many or a size class.

d_call j_call clone_size v_call cdr3_aa cdr3_nt
TRBD2 TRBJ2-7 few TRBV28 CASIIAGPSSYEQYF TGTGCCAGCATCATAGCGGGACCGAGCTCCTACGAGCAGTACTTC
. TRBJ1-1 many TRBV5-1 CASSLAGVPEAFF TGCGCCAGCAGCTTGGCCGGGGTCCCTGAAGCTTTCTTT
. TRBJ2-2 . TRBV4-1 CASSQIDMGSLNTGELFF TGCGCCAGCAGCCAAATAGACATGGGTAGCCTGAACACCGGGGAGCTGTTTTTT
TRBD2 TRBJ2-7 . TRBV6-1 CASSEMTSGSHEQYF TGTGCCAGCAGTGAAATGACTAGCGGGAGTCACGAGCAGTACTTC
TRBD1 TRBJ1-1 many TRBV6-1 CASIGQGNTEAFF TGTGCCAGCATCGGACAGGGAAACACTGAAGCTTTCTTT
. TRBJ2-3 . TRBV7-9 CASSLGAHTDTQCF TGTGCCAGCAGCTTAGGAGCTCACACAGATACGCAGTGTTTT
. TRBJ1-1 . TRBV28 CASSLSVGRSTEAFF TGTGCCAGCAGTTTATCGGTGGGACGAAGCACTGAAGCTTTCTTT
. TRBJ1-2 . TRBV19 CASSPRTNGYTF TGTGCCAGTAGTCCCCGCACTAATGGCTACACCTTC
. TRBJ2-3 few TRBV5-1 CASSPLISRKGPDTQYF TGCGCCAGCAGCCCCCTAATTTCTAGAAAGGGACCAGATACGCAGTATTTT
TRBD1 TRBJ1-1 many TRBV20-1 CSARPFRGLETEAFF TGCAGTGCTAGACCATTCAGGGGGTTAGAGACTGAAGCTTTCTTT
. TRBJ2-5 many TRBV29-1 CSVDGQIQETQYF TGCAGCGTTGATGGGCAAATCCAAGAGACCCAGTACTTC
. TRBJ1-1 many TRBV6-2/TRBV6-3 CASSFNVPNTEAFF TGTGCCAGCAGTTTCAACGTCCCGAACACTGAAGCTTTCTTT
TRBD2 TRBJ2-5 many TRBV12-3/TRBV12-4 CASRATSPYQETQYF TGTGCCAGCAGAGCGACTAGCCCGTACCAAGAGACCCAGTACTTC
TRBD1 TRBJ1-5 many TRBV20-1 CSALAGQYSNQPQHF TGCAGTGCGTTAGCGGGACAGTATAGCAATCAGCCCCAGCATTTT
. TRBJ2-7 many TRBV7-9 CASSFRSYEQYF TGTGCCAGCAGCTTCAGGTCTTACGAGCAGTACTTC
. TRBJ1-6 . TRBV6-5 CASSYLQNSPLHF TGTGCCAGCAGTTACTTACAGAATTCACCCCTCCACTTT
. TRBJ2-2 . TRBV4-3 CASSGFTGELFF TGCGCCAGTTCGGGATTCACCGGGGAGCTGTTTTTT
. TRBJ1-1 many TRBV28 CASSYVQVIRGGAFF TGTGCCAGCAGTTACGTACAGGTCATTCGAGGCGGGGCTTTCTTT
. TRBJ2-5 . TRBV5-1 CASSLWSQETQYF TGCGCCAGCAGCTTGTGGAGCCAAGAGACCCAGTACTTC
. TRBJ2-7 few TRBV6-2/TRBV6-3 CASSYGRNAYEQYF TGTGCCAGCAGTTACGGCAGGAATGCCTACGAGCAGTACTTC
. TRBJ2-7 many TRBV2 CASSLRDGLVYEQYF TGTGCCAGCAGTCTACGGGACGGCCTCGTCTACGAGCAGTACTTC